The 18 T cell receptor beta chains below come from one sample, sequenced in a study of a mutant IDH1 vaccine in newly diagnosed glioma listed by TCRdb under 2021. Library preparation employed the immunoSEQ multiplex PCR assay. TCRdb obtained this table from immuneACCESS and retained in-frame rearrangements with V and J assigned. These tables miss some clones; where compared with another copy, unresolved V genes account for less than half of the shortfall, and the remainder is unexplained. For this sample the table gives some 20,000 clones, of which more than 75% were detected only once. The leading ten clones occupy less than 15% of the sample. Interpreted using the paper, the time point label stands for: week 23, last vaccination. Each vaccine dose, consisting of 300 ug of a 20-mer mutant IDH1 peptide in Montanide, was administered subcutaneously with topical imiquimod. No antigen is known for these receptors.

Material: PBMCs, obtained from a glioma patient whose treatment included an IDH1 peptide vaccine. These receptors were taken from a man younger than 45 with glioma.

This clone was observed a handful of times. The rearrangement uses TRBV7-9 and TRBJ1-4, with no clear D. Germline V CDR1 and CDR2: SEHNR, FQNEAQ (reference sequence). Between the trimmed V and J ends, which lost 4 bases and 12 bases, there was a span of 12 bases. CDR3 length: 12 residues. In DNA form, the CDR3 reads TGTGCCAGCAGCTCCACCACCGGGGAACTGTTTTTT. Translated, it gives CASSSTTGELFF.

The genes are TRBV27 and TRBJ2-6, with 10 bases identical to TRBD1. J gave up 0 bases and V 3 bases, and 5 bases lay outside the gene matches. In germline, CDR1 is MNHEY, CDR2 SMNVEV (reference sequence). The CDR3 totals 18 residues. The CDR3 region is CASSLGTGAPSGANVLTF. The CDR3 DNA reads TGTGCCAGCAGTTTGGGGACAGGGGCCCCCTCTGGGGCCAACGTCCTGACTTTC.

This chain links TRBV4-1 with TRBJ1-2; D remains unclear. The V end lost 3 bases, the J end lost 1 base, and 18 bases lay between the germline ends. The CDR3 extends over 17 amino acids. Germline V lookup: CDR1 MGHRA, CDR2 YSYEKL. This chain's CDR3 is CASSQPGDQVDNYGYTF. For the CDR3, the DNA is TGCGCCAGCAGCCAGCCCGGTGACCAGGTCGATAACTATGGCTACACCTTC.

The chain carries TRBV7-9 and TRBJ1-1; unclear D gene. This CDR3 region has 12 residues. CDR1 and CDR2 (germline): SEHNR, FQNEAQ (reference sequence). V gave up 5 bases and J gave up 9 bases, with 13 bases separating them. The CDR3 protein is CASSQESAKAFF. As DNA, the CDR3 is TGTGCCAGCAGCCAGGAATCGGCAAAAGCTTTCTTT.

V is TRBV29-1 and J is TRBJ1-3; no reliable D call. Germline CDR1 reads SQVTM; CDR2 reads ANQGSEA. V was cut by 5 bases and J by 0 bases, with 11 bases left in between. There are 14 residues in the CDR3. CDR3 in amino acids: CSVLGRFSGNTIYF. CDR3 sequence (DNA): TGCAGCGTTCTAGGCAGGTTCTCTGGAAACACCATATATTTT.

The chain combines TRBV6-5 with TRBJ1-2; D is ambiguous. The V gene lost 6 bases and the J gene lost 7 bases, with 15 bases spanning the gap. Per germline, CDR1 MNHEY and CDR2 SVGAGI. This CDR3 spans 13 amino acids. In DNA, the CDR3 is TGTGCCAGCAGCCCCCGGCCCGGCGGTGGCTACACCTTC. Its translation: CASSPRPGGGYTF.

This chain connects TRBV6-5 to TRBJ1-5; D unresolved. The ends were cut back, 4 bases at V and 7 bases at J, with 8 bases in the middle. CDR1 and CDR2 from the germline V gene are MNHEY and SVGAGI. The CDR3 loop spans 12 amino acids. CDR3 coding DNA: TGTGCCAGCAGTTCCTCGGGGCAGCCCCAGCATTTT. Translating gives CASSSSGQPQHF.

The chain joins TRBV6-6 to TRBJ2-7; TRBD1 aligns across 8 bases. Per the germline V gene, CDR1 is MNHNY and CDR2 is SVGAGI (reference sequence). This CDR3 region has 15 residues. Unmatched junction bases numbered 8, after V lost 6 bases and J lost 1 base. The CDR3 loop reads CASSLRGQASYEQYF. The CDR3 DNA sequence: TGTGCCAGCAGCCTCAGGGGACAGGCGTCCTACGAGCAGTACTTC.

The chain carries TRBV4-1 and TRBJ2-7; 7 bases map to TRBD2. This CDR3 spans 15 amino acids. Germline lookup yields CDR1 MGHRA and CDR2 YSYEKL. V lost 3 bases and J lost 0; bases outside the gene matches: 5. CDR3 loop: CASSQREGFSYEQYF. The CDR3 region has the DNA TGCGCCAGCAGCCAGAGGGAGGGATTCTCCTACGAGCAGTACTTC.

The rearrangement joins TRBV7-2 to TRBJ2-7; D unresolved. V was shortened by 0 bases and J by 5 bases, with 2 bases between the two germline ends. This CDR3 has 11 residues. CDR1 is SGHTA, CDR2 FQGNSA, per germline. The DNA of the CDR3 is TGTGCCAGCAGCTTAGCCCACGAGCAGTACTTC. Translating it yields CASSLAHEQYF.

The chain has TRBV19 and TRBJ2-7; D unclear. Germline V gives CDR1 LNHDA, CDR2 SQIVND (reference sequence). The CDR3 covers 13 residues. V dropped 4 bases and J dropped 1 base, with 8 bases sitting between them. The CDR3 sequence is CASSTERSYEQYF. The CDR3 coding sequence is TGTGCCAGTAGTACCGAAAGGTCCTACGAGCAGTACTTC.

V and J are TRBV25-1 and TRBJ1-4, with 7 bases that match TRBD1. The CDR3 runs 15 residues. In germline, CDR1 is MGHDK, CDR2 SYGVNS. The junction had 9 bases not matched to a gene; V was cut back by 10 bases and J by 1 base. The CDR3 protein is CATRTGEGTNEKLFF. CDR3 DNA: TGTGCCACCCGAACAGGGGAGGGAACTAATGAAAAACTGTTTTTT.

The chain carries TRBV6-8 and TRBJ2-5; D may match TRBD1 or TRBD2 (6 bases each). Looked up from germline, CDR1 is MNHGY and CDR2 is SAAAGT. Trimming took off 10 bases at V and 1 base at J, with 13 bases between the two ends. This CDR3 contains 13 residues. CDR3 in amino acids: CATGGRTQETQYF. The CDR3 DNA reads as TGTGCCACCGGGGGCAGGACCCAAGAGACCCAGTACTTC.

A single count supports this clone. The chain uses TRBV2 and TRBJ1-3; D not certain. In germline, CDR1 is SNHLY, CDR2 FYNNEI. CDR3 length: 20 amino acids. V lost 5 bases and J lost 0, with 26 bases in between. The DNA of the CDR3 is TGTGCCAGCAGTTATGACGGACGGGCCGCACCAACTAACTCTGGAAACACCATATATTTT. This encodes CASSYDGRAAPTNSGNTIYF.

The CDR3 loop reads CASSPRASGRAYEQYF. CDR3 nucleotide sequence: TGTGCCAGCAGCCCTAGGGCTAGCGGGAGGGCCTACGAGCAGTACTTC. The genes are TRBV7-2 and TRBJ2-7; 12 bases line up with TRBD2. V was pared by 5 bases and J by 2 bases, with 7 bases of the junction left unmatched. The CDR3 consists of 16 residues. The germline CDR1 and CDR2 sequences are SGHTA and FQGNSA.

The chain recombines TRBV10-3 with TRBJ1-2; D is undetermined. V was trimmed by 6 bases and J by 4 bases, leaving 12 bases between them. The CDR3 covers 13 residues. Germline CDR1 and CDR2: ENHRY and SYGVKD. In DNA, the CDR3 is TGTGCCATCAGCCTACCGGGGTCCTATGGCTACACCTTC. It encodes CAISLPGSYGYTF.

In DNA form, the CDR3 reads TGCGCCAGCAGCTTGGAAGGGGGCGTTGGCAACACTGAAGCTTTCTTT. The encoded protein is CASSLEGGVGNTEAFF. J is TRBJ1-1 and V is TRBV5-1; 7 bases align to TRBD1. With 0 bases clipped from V and 2 bases from J, the junction kept 7 bases outside the gene matches. Germline V gene lookup returns CDR1 SGHRS and CDR2 YFSETQ. This CDR3 contains 16 residues.

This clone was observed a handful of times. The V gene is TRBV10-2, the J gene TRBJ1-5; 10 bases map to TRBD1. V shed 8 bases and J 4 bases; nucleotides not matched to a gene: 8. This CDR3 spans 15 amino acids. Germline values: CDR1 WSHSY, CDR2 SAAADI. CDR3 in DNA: TGCGCCAGCTCACCTCAGGACAGGGGGAATCAGCCCCAGCATTTT. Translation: CASSPQDRGNQPQHF.